The 3 T cell receptor beta chains listed next were all sequenced from one sample in a study of T cell changes during pregnancy in multiple sclerosis. Sequencing used immunoSEQ multiplex PCR; TCRdb keeps in-frame clones, though not all of them. The sample holds about 53,000 clones, around nine tenths seen once. This specimen was CD4+ T cells from peripheral blood mononuclear cells, taken in the third trimester of pregnancy. The receptors stem from a female donor with multiple sclerosis, enrolled in a pregnancy study.

This clone was observed once. CDR3 in amino acids: CASSAGTKLYNEQFF. The CDR3 bases are TGTGCCAGCAGCGCCGGGACTAAACTTTACAATGAGCAGTTCTTC. The chain recombines TRBV9 with TRBJ2-1, with TRBD2 matching 7 bases. This CDR3 is built from 15 residues. With V trimmed by 3 bases and J by 4 bases, 7 bases remained unmatched. Germline loops: CDR1 SGDLS, CDR2 YYNGEE.

This chain uses TRBV14 with TRBJ1-2, with TRBD1 as a possible D gene (6 bases). Between the trimmed V and J ends, which lost 2 bases and 6 bases, there was a span of 10 bases. Germline V CDR1 and CDR2: SGHDN, FVKESK. The CDR3 extends over 13 amino acids. The CDR3 is CASSQTGKHGYTF. Written as DNA, the CDR3 is TGTGCCAGCAGCCAAACAGGGAAACATGGCTACACCTTC.

V and J are TRBV5-6 and TRBJ2-5; D is unclear. Germline V CDR1 and CDR2: SGHDT, YYEEEE. The CDR3 loop spans 13 amino acids. V lost 0 bases, J lost 4 bases, and 7 bases lay in between. The chain's CDR3 is CASSLGQRETQYF. The CDR3, as DNA: TGTGCCAGCAGCTTGGGTCAGCGAGAGACCCAGTACTTC.